This is a list of T cell receptor beta chains from one sample in a study of T cells in Graves' hyperthyroidism and ophthalmopathy. MiXCR, applied by TCRdb to the multiplex PCR reads, yields one record per CDR3 protein. The sample carries roughly 570,000 distinct CDR3 sequences, around 16% recorded once. Sequences were obtained from blood. The receptors stem from a young woman with Graves' hyperthyroidism. CDR3s include the opening cysteine and the closing phenylalanine or tryptophan. Each record gives: J gene, D gene, V gene, clone size, CDR3 DNA, CDR3 protein. D genes are given only for firm matches. Size is omitted from some rows. Given values are once, few, many or a class for expanded clones.

j_call: TRBJ2-3
d_call: .
v_call: TRBV20-1
clone_size: many
cdr3_nt: TGCAGTGCTAGAGAGTACAGGCGGGACACAGATACGCAGTATTTT
cdr3_aa: CSAREYRRDTDTQYF

j_call: TRBJ2-7
d_call: TRBD1
v_call: TRBV5-5
clone_size: few
cdr3_nt: TGTGCCAGCAGCTTTTTAGGGGGCCTCTCCTACGAGCAGTACTTC
cdr3_aa: CASSFLGGLSYEQYF

j_call: TRBJ1-1
d_call: .
v_call: TRBV29-1
clone_size: .
cdr3_nt: TGCAGTTACTCTCACACTGAAGCTTTCTTT
cdr3_aa: CSYSHTEAFF

j_call: TRBJ2-5
d_call: TRBD1
v_call: TRBV20-1
clone_size: many
cdr3_nt: TGCAGTGCTAGAGATTTGGGCGAGCCGACAGGGGAGACCCAGTACTTC
cdr3_aa: CSARDLGEPTGETQYF

j_call: TRBJ1-6
d_call: TRBD1
v_call: TRBV20-1
clone_size: .
cdr3_nt: TGCAGTGCCAGGGGGACCGATGATTCACCCCTCCACTTT
cdr3_aa: CSARGTDDSPLHF

j_call: TRBJ2-1
d_call: TRBD2
v_call: TRBV7-2
clone_size: few
cdr3_nt: TGTGCCAGCAGGGGTAGCGGGAGCTCCTACAATGAGCAGTTCTTC
cdr3_aa: CASRGSGSSYNEQFF

j_call: TRBJ2-5
d_call: TRBD2
v_call: TRBV5-1
clone_size: many
cdr3_nt: TGCGCCAGCAGCTTGGTGGCAGGGAGGGTGGAGACCCAGTACTTC
cdr3_aa: CASSLVAGRVETQYF

j_call: TRBJ2-3
d_call: TRBD2
v_call: TRBV7-2
clone_size: many
cdr3_nt: TGTGCCAGCAGCTTAGGGCCTAGCGGTACTAGCACAGATACGCAGTATTTT
cdr3_aa: CASSLGPSGTSTDTQYF

j_call: TRBJ2-1
d_call: .
v_call: TRBV20-1
clone_size: .
cdr3_nt: TGCAGTGCTGTGAACAATGAGCAGTTCTTC
cdr3_aa: CSAVNNEQFF

j_call: TRBJ2-2
d_call: .
v_call: TRBV20-1
clone_size: few
cdr3_nt: TGCAGTGCTAGCAAGGAATCGAACACCGGGGAGCTGTTTTTT
cdr3_aa: CSASKESNTGELFF

j_call: TRBJ1-6
d_call: .
v_call: TRBV28
clone_size: .
cdr3_nt: TGTGCCAGCAGTTTAGATTACCATAATAATTCACCCCTCCACTTT
cdr3_aa: CASSLDYHNNSPLHF

j_call: TRBJ2-7
d_call: .
v_call: TRBV4-1
clone_size: once
cdr3_nt: TGCGCCAGCAGCCAAGAAGAGGAGTGGGACACCCCCTACGAGCAGTACTTC
cdr3_aa: CASSQEEEWDTPYEQYF

j_call: TRBJ2-7
d_call: TRBD1
v_call: TRBV5-1
clone_size: many
cdr3_nt: TGCGCCAGCAGCACTTCCGGGACAGGGGGATACCTGTACGAGCAGTACTTC
cdr3_aa: CASSTSGTGGYLYEQYF

j_call: TRBJ2-3
d_call: .
v_call: TRBV7-8
clone_size: once
cdr3_nt: TGTGCCAGCAGCCCATCCCACCCAGATACGCAGTATTTT
cdr3_aa: CASSPSHPDTQYF

j_call: TRBJ1-3
d_call: .
v_call: TRBV12-3/TRBV12-4
clone_size: many
cdr3_nt: TGTGCCAGCAGTCGCCTGGGCAGATCTGGAAACACCATATATTTT
cdr3_aa: CASSRLGRSGNTIYF

j_call: TRBJ1-2
d_call: .
v_call: TRBV2
clone_size: many
cdr3_nt: TGTGCCAGCAGTGAAGGCAGGGCGGGCTATGGCTACACCTTC
cdr3_aa: CASSEGRAGYGYTF

j_call: TRBJ2-7
d_call: .
v_call: TRBV4-2
clone_size: many
cdr3_nt: TGTGCCAGCAGCCAAAACTCCGGGCCCTACGAGCAGTACTTC
cdr3_aa: CASSQNSGPYEQYF

j_call: TRBJ1-5
d_call: .
v_call: TRBV27
clone_size: .
cdr3_nt: TGTGCCAGCAGTTTATCCCCGACTCAGCCCCAGCATTTT
cdr3_aa: CASSLSPTQPQHF

j_call: TRBJ2-7
d_call: .
v_call: TRBV10-3
clone_size: many
cdr3_nt: TGTGCCATCAGTGAGTCAGAGCCCCTCGACGAGCAGTACTTC
cdr3_aa: CAISESEPLDEQYF

j_call: TRBJ2-7
d_call: .
v_call: TRBV5-1
clone_size: many
cdr3_nt: TGCGCCAGCAGCTTTGGGGGGGCCACCCTCGCCGAGCAGTACTTC
cdr3_aa: CASSFGGATLAEQYF

j_call: TRBJ1-1
d_call: .
v_call: TRBV4-1
clone_size: many
cdr3_nt: TGCGCCAGCAGCCAAACTTTCTACGGTGGCACTGAAGCTTTCTTT
cdr3_aa: CASSQTFYGGTEAFF

j_call: TRBJ1-5
d_call: .
v_call: TRBV2
clone_size: many
cdr3_nt: TGTGCCAGCAGTGTTAGCCCCGGGTCTCAGCCCCAGCATTTT
cdr3_aa: CASSVSPGSQPQHF

j_call: TRBJ1-5
d_call: .
v_call: TRBV6-1
clone_size: many
cdr3_nt: TGTGCCAGCCCCCGAGGCAGGGGTCGCAATCAGCCCCAGCATTTT
cdr3_aa: CASPRGRGRNQPQHF

j_call: TRBJ2-7
d_call: .
v_call: TRBV28
clone_size: many
cdr3_nt: TGTGCCAGTTGGCCGGGGTCCCACGAGCAGTACTTC
cdr3_aa: CASWPGSHEQYF

j_call: TRBJ1-1
d_call: TRBD1
v_call: TRBV7-2
clone_size: many
cdr3_nt: TGTGCCAGCAGCTTAGGAGGACAGGGGTACTCTGAAGCTTTCTTT
cdr3_aa: CASSLGGQGYSEAFF

j_call: TRBJ2-3
d_call: TRBD1
v_call: TRBV6-1
clone_size: many
cdr3_nt: TGTGCCAGCAGACAGGGGGTAATCACAGATACGCAGTATTTT
cdr3_aa: CASRQGVITDTQYF

j_call: TRBJ1-3
d_call: TRBD1
v_call: TRBV25-1
clone_size: many
cdr3_nt: TGTGCCAGCAGTGGCATAACGTCCGGGACAGGGGACTCTGGAAACACCATATATTTT
cdr3_aa: CASSGITSGTGDSGNTIYF

j_call: TRBJ2-3
d_call: .
v_call: TRBV6-2/TRBV6-3
clone_size: .
cdr3_nt: TGTGCCAGCAGTTACAACCCAGATACGCAGTATTTT
cdr3_aa: CASSYNPDTQYF

j_call: TRBJ1-2
d_call: .
v_call: TRBV4-2
clone_size: .
cdr3_nt: TGTGCCAGCAGCCAACGCCTTCAGACCGAGTACAATAACTATGGCTACACCTTC
cdr3_aa: CASSQRLQTEYNNYGYTF

j_call: TRBJ2-1
d_call: TRBD2
v_call: TRBV14
clone_size: few
cdr3_nt: TGTGCCAGCAGCCCCAGGAGCGGGGCCTCCTACAATGAGCAGTTCTTC
cdr3_aa: CASSPRSGASYNEQFF

j_call: TRBJ1-4
d_call: .
v_call: TRBV5-1
clone_size: many
cdr3_nt: TGCGCCAGTACCCTGGGGACGGGCCGAGAAAAACTGTTTTTT
cdr3_aa: CASTLGTGREKLFF

j_call: TRBJ2-7
d_call: .
v_call: TRBV6-1
clone_size: many
cdr3_nt: TGTGCCAGCCGGGGATTAGCGCGGAGCTCCTACGAGCAGTACTTC
cdr3_aa: CASRGLARSSYEQYF

j_call: TRBJ1-1
d_call: .
v_call: TRBV5-5
clone_size: many
cdr3_nt: TGTGCCAGCAGCTTGGGATACGAAGCTTTCTTT
cdr3_aa: CASSLGYEAFF

j_call: TRBJ2-3
d_call: TRBD1
v_call: TRBV6-1
clone_size: .
cdr3_nt: TGTGCCAGCAGTGACCCACAGGGGATTGGCACAGATACGCAGTATTTT
cdr3_aa: CASSDPQGIGTDTQYF